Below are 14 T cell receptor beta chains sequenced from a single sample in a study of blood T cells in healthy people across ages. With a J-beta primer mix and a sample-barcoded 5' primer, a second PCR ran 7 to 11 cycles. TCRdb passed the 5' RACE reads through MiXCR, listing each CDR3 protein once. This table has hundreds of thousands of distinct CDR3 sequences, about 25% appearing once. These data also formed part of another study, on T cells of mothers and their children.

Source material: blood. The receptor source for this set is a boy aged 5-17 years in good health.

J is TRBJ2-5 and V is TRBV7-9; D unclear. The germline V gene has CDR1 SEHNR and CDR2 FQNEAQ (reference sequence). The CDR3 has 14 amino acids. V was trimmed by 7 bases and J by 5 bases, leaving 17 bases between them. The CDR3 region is CASTLMALWETQYF. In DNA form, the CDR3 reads TGTGCCAGCACCCTGATGGCATTATGGGAGACCCAGTACTTC.

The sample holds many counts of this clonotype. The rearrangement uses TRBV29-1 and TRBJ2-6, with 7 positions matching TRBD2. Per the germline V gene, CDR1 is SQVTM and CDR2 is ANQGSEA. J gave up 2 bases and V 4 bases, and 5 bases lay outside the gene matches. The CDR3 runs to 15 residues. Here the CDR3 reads CSVGGSGTGANVLTF. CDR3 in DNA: TGCAGCGTTGGAGGCAGCGGGACTGGGGCCAACGTCCTGACTTTC.

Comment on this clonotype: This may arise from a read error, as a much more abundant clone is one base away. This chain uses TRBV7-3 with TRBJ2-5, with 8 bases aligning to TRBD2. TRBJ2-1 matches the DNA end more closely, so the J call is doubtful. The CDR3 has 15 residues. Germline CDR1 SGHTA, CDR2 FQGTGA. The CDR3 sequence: CASSLTSAGDNEQFF. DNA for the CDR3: TGTGCCAGCAGCCTGACTAGCGCGGGGGACAATGAGCAGTTCTTC.

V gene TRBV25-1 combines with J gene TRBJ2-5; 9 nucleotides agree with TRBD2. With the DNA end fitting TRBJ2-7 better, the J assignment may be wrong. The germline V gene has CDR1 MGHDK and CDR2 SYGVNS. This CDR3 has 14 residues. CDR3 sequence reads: CASSSWREGYEQYF. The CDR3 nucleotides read TGTGCCAGTTCCTCTTGGCGGGAGGGGTACGAGCAGTACTTC.

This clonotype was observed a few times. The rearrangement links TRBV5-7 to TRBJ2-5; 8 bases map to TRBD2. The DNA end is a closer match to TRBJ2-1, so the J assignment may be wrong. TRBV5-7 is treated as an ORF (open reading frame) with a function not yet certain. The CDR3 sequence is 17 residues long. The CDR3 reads CASSLARRGASYNEQFF. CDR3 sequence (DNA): TGTGCCAGCAGCTTGGCCCGGCGGGGGGCATCGTACAATGAGCAGTTCTTC.

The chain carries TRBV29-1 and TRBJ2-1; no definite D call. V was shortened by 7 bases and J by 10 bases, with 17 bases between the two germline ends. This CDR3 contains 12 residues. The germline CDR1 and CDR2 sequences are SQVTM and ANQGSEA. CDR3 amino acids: CSAEPNDNEQFF. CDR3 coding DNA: TGCAGCGCCGAGCCCAACGATAACGAGCAGTTCTTC.

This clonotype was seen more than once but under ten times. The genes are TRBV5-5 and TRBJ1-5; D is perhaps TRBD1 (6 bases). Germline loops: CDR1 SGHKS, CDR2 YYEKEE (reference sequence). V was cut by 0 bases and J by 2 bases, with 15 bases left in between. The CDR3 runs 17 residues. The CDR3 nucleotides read TGTGCCAGCAGCTTGGTCTATGGCAGGGGAGGCAATCAGCCCCAGCATTTT. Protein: CASSLVYGRGGNQPQHF.

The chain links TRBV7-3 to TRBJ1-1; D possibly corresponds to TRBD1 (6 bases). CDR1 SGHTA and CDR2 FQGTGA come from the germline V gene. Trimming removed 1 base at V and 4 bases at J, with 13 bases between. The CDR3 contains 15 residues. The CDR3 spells CASSLSGGRVTEAFF. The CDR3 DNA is TGTGCCAGCAGCTTAAGTGGGGGGCGCGTCACTGAAGCTTTCTTT. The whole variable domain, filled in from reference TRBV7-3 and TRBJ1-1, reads GAGVSQTPSNKVTEKGKYVELRCDPISGHTALYWYRQSLGQGPEFLIYFQGTGAADDSGLPNDRFFAVRPEGSVSTLKIQRTERGDSAVYLCASSLSGGRVTEAFFGQGTRLTVV.

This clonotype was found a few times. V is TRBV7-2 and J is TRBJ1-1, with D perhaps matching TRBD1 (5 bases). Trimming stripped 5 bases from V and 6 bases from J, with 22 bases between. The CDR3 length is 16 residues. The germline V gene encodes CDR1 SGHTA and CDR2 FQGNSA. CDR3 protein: CASSHPRAGRAPEAFF. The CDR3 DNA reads TGTGCCAGCAGCCACCCTCGTGCGGGCAGGGCCCCTGAAGCTTTCTTT.

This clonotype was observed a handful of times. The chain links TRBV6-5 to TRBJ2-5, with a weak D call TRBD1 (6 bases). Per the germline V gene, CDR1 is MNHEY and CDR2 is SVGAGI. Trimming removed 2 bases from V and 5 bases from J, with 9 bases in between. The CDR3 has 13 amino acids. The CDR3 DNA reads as TGTGCCAGCAGTTACACAGGGAAGGAGACCCAGTACTTC. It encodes CASSYTGKETQYF.

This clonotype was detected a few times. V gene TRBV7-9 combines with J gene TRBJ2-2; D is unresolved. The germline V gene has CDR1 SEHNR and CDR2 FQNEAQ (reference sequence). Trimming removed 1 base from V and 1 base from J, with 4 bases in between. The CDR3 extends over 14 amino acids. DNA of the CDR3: TGTGCCAGCAGCTTAGAGGTGAACACCGGGGAGCTGTTTTTT. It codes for CASSLEVNTGELFF.

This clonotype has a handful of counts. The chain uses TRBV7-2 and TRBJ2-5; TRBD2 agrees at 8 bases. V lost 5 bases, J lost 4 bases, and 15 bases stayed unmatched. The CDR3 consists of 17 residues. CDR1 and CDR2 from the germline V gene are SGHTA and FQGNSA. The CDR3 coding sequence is TGTGCCAGCAGCCCAGTCTGGGGTAGCGGGGTTGGAGAGACCCAGTACTTC. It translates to CASSPVWGSGVGETQYF.

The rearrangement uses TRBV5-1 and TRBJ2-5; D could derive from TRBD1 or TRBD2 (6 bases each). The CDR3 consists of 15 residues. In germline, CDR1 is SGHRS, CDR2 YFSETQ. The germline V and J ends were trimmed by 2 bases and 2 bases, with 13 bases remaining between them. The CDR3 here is CASSFFGGPQETQYF. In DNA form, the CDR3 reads TGCGCCAGCAGCTTTTTTGGGGGGCCGCAAGAGACCCAGTACTTC.

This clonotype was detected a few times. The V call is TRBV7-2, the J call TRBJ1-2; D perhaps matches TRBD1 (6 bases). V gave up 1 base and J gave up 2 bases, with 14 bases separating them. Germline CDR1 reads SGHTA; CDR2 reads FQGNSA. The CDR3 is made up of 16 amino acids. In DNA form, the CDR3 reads TGTGCCAGCAGCTTAGGGTTTAGGGGGTTCAACTATGGCTACACCTTC. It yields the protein CASSLGFRGFNYGYTF.